One T cell receptor beta chain is described in this entry. What it binds is not known. TCRdb ran MiXCR on the RT-PCR reads and lists one entry per CDR3 protein. Of 400,000 to 550,000 distinct CDR3 sequences in the sample, approximately 24% are singletons; the top ten hold 1.9%. This specimen belongs to a study of response to subunit inactivated influenza vaccine. Study-level findings and limits: The authors offered the suggestion that each seasonal influenza vaccination recruits few new T cells.

This CDR3 region has 15 residues. The V gene's germline CDR1 is SGDLS and CDR2 YYNGEE. Trimming pared 4 bases from V and 6 bases from J, leaving 18 bases between. The input for sequencing was CD4+ T cells sorted from PBMCs, taken 4 to 6 days after vaccination. V is TRBV9 and J is TRBJ2-3; perhaps TRBD1 as D (5 bases). This TCR was sampled from a man aged 50 or older who received an inactivated influenza vaccine. The CDR3 sequence is CASSTRAQEDDTQYF. CDR3 coding DNA: TGTGCCAGCAGCACCAGGGCCCAAGAGGATGATACGCAGTATTTT.